Listed below are T cell receptor beta chains from one sample, sequenced in a study of cytotoxic CD8 clonotypes in ibrutinib-treated CLL. Data came from immunoSEQ multiplex PCR; TCRdb stores just in-frame clones and leaves some out. The data show some 310,000 clones, approximately 80% seen once. The sample consisted of PBMCs, taken before ibrutinib treatment. These receptors all stem from a human donor with chronic lymphocytic leukemia. The CDR3 runs from the conserved cysteine through the conserved F or W. Each record gives: J gene, V gene, D gene, clone size, CDR3 length, CDR3 DNA, CDR3 protein. D genes are given only for firm matches. A row's size may be missing; if present it is once, few, many or a size class.

J gene: TRBJ2-5
V gene: TRBV6-6
D gene: TRBD2
clone size: .
CDR3 length: 15
CDR3 DNA: TGTGCCAGCAGTTATATAGCGGGAGCGGAGGAGACCCAGTACTTC
CDR3 protein: CASSYIAGAEETQYF

J gene: TRBJ2-2
V gene: TRBV9
D gene: TRBD2
clone size: few
CDR3 length: 15
CDR3 DNA: TGTGCCAGCAGCGTAGGGCTAGCGGGAGTCGGGGAGCTGTTTTTT
CDR3 protein: CASSVGLAGVGELFF

J gene: TRBJ1-2
V gene: TRBV4-3
D gene: .
clone size: .
CDR3 length: 14
CDR3 DNA: TGCGCCAGCAGCCAAAGGGACGGCTACTATGGCTACACCTTC
CDR3 protein: CASSQRDGYYGYTF

J gene: TRBJ2-7
V gene: TRBV11-2
D gene: TRBD2
clone size: .
CDR3 length: 14
CDR3 DNA: TGTGCCAGCAGGCTAGCGGGGGGCGTTTACGAGCAGTACTTC
CDR3 protein: CASRLAGGVYEQYF

J gene: TRBJ1-2
V gene: TRBV10-3
D gene: .
clone size: .
CDR3 length: 12
CDR3 DNA: TGTGCCATCACCCGTGACGCCTATGGCTACACCTTC
CDR3 protein: CAITRDAYGYTF

J gene: TRBJ2-7
V gene: TRBV9
D gene: .
clone size: .
CDR3 length: 15
CDR3 DNA: TGTGCCAGCAGCGTAACCCCGACGGATTCCTACGAGCAGTACTTC
CDR3 protein: CASSVTPTDSYEQYF

J gene: TRBJ2-2
V gene: TRBV11-3
D gene: .
clone size: .
CDR3 length: 15
CDR3 DNA: TGTGCCAGCAGTGAGGCGGGCTTGGAGGACGGGGAGCTGTTTTTT
CDR3 protein: CASSEAGLEDGELFF

J gene: TRBJ1-2
V gene: TRBV30
D gene: .
clone size: .
CDR3 length: 12
CDR3 DNA: TGTGCCTGGAGTGGCGGGGGGAAGGGCTACACCTTC
CDR3 protein: CAWSGGGKGYTF

J gene: TRBJ2-1
V gene: TRBV6-9
D gene: .
clone size: .
CDR3 length: 16
CDR3 DNA: TGTGCCAGCAGTTATACCGCCCCAGGGCGGTACAATGAGCAGTTCTTC
CDR3 protein: CASSYTAPGRYNEQFF

J gene: TRBJ2-3
V gene: TRBV11-3
D gene: TRBD2
clone size: .
CDR3 length: 17
CDR3 DNA: TGTGCCAGCAGCTTATTGCAGCGAGCGGGAGAGGGAGATACGCAGTATTTT
CDR3 protein: CASSLLQRAGEGDTQYF

J gene: TRBJ2-5
V gene: TRBV6-6
D gene: TRBD2
clone size: .
CDR3 length: 15
CDR3 DNA: TGTGCCAGCAGTCCAAGCGGGAGAGGCATAGAGACCCAGTACTTC
CDR3 protein: CASSPSGRGIETQYF

J gene: TRBJ2-5
V gene: TRBV13
D gene: TRBD2
clone size: .
CDR3 length: 18
CDR3 DNA: TGTGCCAGCAGCGCGAGACTAGCGGGAGGCCGCGGGGAAGAGACCCAGTACTTC
CDR3 protein: CASSARLAGGRGEETQYF

J gene: TRBJ2-3
V gene: TRBV19
D gene: .
clone size: few
CDR3 length: 15
CDR3 DNA: TGTGCCAGTAGTTTATCTGAGACTAGCACAGATACGCAGTATTTT
CDR3 protein: CASSLSETSTDTQYF

J gene: TRBJ2-1
V gene: TRBV6-6
D gene: .
clone size: .
CDR3 length: 16
CDR3 DNA: TGTGCCAGCAGTAACAGACAGGCTACCTTATACAATGAGCAGTTCTTC
CDR3 protein: CASSNRQATLYNEQFF